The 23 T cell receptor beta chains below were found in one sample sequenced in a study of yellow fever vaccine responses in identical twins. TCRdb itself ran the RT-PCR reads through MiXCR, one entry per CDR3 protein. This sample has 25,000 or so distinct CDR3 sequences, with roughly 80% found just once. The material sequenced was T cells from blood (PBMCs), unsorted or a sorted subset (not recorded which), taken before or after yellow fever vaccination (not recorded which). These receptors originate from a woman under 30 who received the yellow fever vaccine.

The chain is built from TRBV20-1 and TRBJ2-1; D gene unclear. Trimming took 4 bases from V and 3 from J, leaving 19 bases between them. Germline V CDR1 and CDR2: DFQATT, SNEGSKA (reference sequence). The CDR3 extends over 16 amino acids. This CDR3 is CSAKERSRPFYNEQFF. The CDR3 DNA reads TGCAGTGCTAAGGAACGGAGCCGACCGTTCTACAATGAGCAGTTCTTC.

CDR3 loop: CASSPDSSNTEAFF. The CDR3 DNA is TGTGCCAGCAGCCCGGACAGTTCGAACACTGAAGCTTTCTTT. The gene calls are TRBV11-3 and TRBJ1-1; tentatively, D is TRBD1 (6 bases). The germline CDR1 and CDR2 sequences are SGHNT and YENEEA. V was shortened by 5 bases and J by 1 base, with 11 bases between the two germline ends. The CDR3 contains 14 residues.

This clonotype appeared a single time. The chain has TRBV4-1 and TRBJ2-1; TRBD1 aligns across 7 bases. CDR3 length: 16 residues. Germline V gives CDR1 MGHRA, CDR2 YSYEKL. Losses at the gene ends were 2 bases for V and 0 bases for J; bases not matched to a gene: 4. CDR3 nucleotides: TGCGCCAGCAGCCAAATGACAGGGATCTCCTACAATGAGCAGTTCTTC. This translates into CASSQMTGISYNEQFF.

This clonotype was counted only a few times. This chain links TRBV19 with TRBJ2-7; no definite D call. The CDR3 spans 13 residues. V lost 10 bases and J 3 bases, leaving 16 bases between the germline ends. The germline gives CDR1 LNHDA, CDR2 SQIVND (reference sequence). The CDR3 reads CATRRTLSYEQYF. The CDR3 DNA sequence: TGTGCCACCAGAAGAACCCTTAGCTACGAGCAGTACTTC.

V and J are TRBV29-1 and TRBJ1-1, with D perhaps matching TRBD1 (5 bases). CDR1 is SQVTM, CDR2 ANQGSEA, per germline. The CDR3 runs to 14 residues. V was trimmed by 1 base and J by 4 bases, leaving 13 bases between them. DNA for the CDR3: TGCAGCGTTGAAGGAGGGGTTGTGGGCACTGAAGCTTTCTTT. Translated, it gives CSVEGGVVGTEAFF.

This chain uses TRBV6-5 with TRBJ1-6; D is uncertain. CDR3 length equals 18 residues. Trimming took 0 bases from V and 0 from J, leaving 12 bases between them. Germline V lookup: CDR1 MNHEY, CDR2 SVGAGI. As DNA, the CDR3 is TGTGCCAGCAGTTACTCCTCCTACAGATACTCCTATAATTCACCCCTCCACTTT. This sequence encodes CASSYSSYRYSYNSPLHF.

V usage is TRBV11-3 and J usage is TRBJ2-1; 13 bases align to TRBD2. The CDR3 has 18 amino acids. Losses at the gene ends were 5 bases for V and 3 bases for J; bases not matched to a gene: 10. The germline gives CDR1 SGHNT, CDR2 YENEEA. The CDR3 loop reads CASSPPTGLAGVYNEQFF. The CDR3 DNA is TGTGCCAGCAGCCCCCCGACAGGACTAGCGGGAGTCTACAATGAGCAGTTCTTC.

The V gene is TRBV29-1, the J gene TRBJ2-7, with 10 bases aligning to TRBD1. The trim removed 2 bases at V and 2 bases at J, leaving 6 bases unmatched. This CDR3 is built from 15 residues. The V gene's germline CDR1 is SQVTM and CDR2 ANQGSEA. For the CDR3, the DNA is TGCAGCGTTGAACGGGACAGGGGCCACACCTACGAGCAGTACTTC. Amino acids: CSVERDRGHTYEQYF.

CDR3 nucleotides: TGTGCCAGCTCAGCTACAGGGTACACTGAAGCTTTCTTT. Translation gives CASSATGYTEAFF. This chain uses TRBV18 with TRBJ1-1; D perhaps matches TRBD1 (6 bases). V was trimmed by 5 bases and J by 3 bases, leaving 10 bases between them. There are 13 residues in the CDR3. CDR1 and CDR2 from the germline V gene are KGHSH and LQKENI.

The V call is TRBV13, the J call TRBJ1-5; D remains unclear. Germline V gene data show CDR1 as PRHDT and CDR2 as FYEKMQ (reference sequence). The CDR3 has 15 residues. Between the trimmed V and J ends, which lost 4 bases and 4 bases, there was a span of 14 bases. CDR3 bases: TGTGCCAGCAGCTCCTCCGGTAGTTTTAATCAGCCCCAGCATTTT. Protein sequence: CASSSSGSFNQPQHF.

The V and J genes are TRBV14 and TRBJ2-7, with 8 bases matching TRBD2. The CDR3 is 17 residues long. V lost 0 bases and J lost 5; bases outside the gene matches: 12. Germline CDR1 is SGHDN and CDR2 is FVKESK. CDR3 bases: TGTGCCAGCAGCCAAGATCGGGGGGGTTCTGGGGCTCACGAGCAGTACTTC. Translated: CASSQDRGGSGAHEQYF.

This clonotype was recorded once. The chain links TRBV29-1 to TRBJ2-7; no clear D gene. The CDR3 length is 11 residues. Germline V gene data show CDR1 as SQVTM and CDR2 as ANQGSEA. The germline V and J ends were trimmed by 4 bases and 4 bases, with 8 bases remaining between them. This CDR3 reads CSVVYVYEQYF. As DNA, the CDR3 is TGCAGCGTTGTTTACGTGTACGAGCAGTACTTC.

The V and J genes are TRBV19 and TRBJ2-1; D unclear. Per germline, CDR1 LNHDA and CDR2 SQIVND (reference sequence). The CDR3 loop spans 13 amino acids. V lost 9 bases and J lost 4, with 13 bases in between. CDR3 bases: TGTGCCAGCAAAGGGATCGGATACAATGAGCAGTTCTTC. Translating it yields CASKGIGYNEQFF.

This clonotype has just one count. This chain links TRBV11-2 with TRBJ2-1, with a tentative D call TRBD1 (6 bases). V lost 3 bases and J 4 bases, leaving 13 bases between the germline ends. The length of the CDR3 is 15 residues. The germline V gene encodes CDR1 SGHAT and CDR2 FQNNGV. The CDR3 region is CASSFSGVPYNEQFF. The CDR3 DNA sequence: TGTGCCAGCAGCTTCTCAGGGGTACCGTACAATGAGCAGTTCTTC.

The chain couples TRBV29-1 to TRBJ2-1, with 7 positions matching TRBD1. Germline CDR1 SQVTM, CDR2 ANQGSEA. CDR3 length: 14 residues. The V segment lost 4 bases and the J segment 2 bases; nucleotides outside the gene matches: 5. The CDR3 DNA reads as TGCAGCGTTGGAGGGGGCGCAGCCTACAATGAGCAGTTCTTC. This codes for CSVGGGAAYNEQFF.

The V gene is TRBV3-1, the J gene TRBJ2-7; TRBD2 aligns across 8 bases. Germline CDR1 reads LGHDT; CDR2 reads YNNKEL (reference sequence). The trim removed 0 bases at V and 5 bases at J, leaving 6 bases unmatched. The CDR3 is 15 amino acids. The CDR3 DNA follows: TGTGCCAGCAGCCAAGATTGGGGACTAGTAGACGAGCAGTACTTC. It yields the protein CASSQDWGLVDEQYF.

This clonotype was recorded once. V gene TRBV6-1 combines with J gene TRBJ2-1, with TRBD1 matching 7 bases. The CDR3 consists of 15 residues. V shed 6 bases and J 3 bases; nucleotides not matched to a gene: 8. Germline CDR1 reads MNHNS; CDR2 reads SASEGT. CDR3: CASRRDRALYNEQFF. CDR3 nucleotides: TGTGCCAGCAGGAGGGACAGAGCCCTCTACAATGAGCAGTTCTTC.

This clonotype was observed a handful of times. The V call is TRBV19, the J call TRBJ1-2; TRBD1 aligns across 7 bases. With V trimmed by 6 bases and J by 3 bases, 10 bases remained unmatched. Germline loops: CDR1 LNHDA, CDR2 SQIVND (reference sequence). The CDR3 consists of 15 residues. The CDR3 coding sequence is TGTGCCAGTAGCCAACAGGGGTCCGGGGACTATGGCTACACCTTC. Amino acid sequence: CASSQQGSGDYGYTF.

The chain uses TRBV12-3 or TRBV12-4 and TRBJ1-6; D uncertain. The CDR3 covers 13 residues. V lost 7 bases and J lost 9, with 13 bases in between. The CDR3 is CASTGGPSSPLHF. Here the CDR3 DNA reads TGTGCCAGCACCGGCGGGCCCTCTTCACCCCTCCACTTT.

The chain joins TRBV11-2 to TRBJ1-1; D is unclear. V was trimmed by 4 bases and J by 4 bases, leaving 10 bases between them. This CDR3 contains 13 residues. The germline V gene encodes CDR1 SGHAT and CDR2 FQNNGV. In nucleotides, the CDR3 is TGTGCCAGCAGCTGGACCCGGAGCACTGAAGCTTTCTTT. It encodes CASSWTRSTEAFF. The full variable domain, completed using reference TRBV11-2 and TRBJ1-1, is EAGVAQSPRYKIIEKRQSVAFWCNPISGHATLYWYQQILGQGPKLLIQFQNNGVVDDSQLPKDRFSAERLKGVDSTLKIQPAKLEDSAVYLCASSWTRSTEAFFGQGTRLTVV.

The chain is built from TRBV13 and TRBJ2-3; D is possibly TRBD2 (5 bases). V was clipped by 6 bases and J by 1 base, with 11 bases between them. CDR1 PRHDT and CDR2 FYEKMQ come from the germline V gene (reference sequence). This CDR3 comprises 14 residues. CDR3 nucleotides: TGTGCCAGCAGGCGGGCCGCGGGCACAGATACGCAGTATTTT. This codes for CASRRAAGTDTQYF.

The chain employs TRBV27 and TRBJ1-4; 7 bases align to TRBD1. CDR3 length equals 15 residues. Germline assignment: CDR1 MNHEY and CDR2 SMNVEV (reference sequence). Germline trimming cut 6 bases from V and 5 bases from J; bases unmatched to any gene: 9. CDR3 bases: TGTGCCAGCAGACCCAGACAGGGTGTGAATGAAAAACTGTTTTTT. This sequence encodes CASRPRQGVNEKLFF.

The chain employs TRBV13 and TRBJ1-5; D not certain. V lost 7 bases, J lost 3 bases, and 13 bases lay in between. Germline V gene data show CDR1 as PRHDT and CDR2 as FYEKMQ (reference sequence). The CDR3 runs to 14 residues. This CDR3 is CASMRESYNQPQHF. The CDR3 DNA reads TGTGCCAGCATGCGGGAGAGTTACAATCAGCCCCAGCATTTT.